A single sample gave rise to the 26 T cell receptor beta chains below, sequenced in a study of T cells in localized non-small cell lung cancer. Using immunoSEQ multiplex PCR, the repertoire was profiled, and TCRdb retains in-frame clones only, with some absent. The repertoire includes over 35,000 clones, about four fifths of them detected once, and 7.3% sits in the top ten. Sequenced here: peripheral blood mononuclear cells, sampled before any cancer treatment. All receptors derive from a male donor aged 60 or over with stage II lung adenocarcinoma.

This clone is a singleton in its sample. The rearrangement uses TRBV19 and TRBJ2-1; TRBD2 matches 8 bases. The CDR3 sequence is 15 residues long. Per the germline V gene, CDR1 is LNHDA and CDR2 is SQIVND (reference sequence). The V gene end was trimmed by 5 bases and the J gene end by 6 bases; junction bases not matched to a gene: 9. The DNA for the CDR3 is TGTGCCAGTAGTCCGCTGGCGGGGGGAAGCAATGAGCAGTTCTTC. Its protein is CASSPLAGGSNEQFF.

The V call is TRBV30, the J call TRBJ1-2; D may be TRBD1 (5 bases). The CDR3 spans 15 residues. V gave up 1 base and J gave up 0 bases, with 12 bases separating them. Germline CDR1 reads GTSNPN; CDR2 reads SVGIG (reference sequence). The CDR3 bases are TGTGCCTGGAGTGGGGGCCGCTTAGCTAACTATGGCTACACCTTC. Translated: CAWSGGRLANYGYTF.

The chain carries TRBV5-6 and TRBJ1-5; possible D gene TRBD1, 5 bases. Trimming removed 4 bases from V and 4 bases from J, with 12 bases in between. Germline V CDR1 and CDR2: SGHDT, YYEEEE. CDR3 length equals 14 residues. CDR3 DNA sequence: TGTGCCAGCAGCCTGGGACTCCCTAATCAGCCCCAGCATTTT. Encoded protein: CASSLGLPNQPQHF. Based on the CDR3 plus reference TRBV5-6 and TRBJ1-5, the full variable domain is DAGVTQSPTHLIKTRGQQVTLRCSPKSGHDTVSWYQQALGQGPQFIFQYYEEEERQRGNFPDRFSGHQFPNYSSELNVNALLLGDSALYLCASSLGLPNQPQHFGDGTRLSIL.

The CDR3 DNA follows: TGTGCCAGCAGTCCCACCGACAGGATCTCTGGAAACACCATATATTTT. It yields the protein CASSPTDRISGNTIYF. The V and J genes are TRBV27 and TRBJ1-3; a weak D match, TRBD1 (6 bases). Trimming removed 5 bases at V and 0 bases at J, with 14 bases between. Germline V lookup: CDR1 MNHEY, CDR2 SMNVEV (reference sequence). The CDR3 covers 16 residues.

The chain employs TRBV19 and TRBJ2-7; D not resolved. Germline lookup yields CDR1 LNHDA and CDR2 SQIVND (reference sequence). There are 15 residues in the CDR3. With 4 bases removed from V and 3 bases from J, the gap between germline ends came to 16 bases. CDR3 sequence (DNA): TGTGCCAGTAGTAAACTGTCCCACACCGGCTACGAGCAGTACTTC. This sequence encodes CASSKLSHTGYEQYF.

The chain couples TRBV6-6 to TRBJ2-1, with D hard to call. CDR3 size: 12 residues. V lost 4 bases to trimming and J lost 9 bases, with 10 bases between them. CDR1 is MNHNY and CDR2 is SVGAGI in the germline V gene (reference sequence). The CDR3 protein is CASSSWGGEQFF. The CDR3 nucleotides are TGTGCCAGCAGTTCTTGGGGTGGTGAGCAGTTCTTC.

J is TRBJ1-5 and V is TRBV7-2; D is ambiguous. V lost 6 bases and J 0 bases, leaving 9 bases between the germline ends. CDR1 is SGHTA and CDR2 is FQGNSA in the germline V gene. CDR3 size: 14 residues. The CDR3 DNA follows: TGTGCCAGCAGTTCCAGTTTTAGCAATCAGCCCCAGCATTTT. As protein: CASSSSFSNQPQHF.

The chain joins TRBV30 to TRBJ2-5; D uncertain. This CDR3 comprises 13 residues. CDR1 GTSNPN and CDR2 SVGIG come from the germline V gene (reference sequence). Trimming stripped 0 bases from V and 7 bases from J, with 12 bases between. CDR3 nucleotides: TGTGCCTGGAGTGTACCAGCGATTGGGACCCAGTACTTC. This translates into CAWSVPAIGTQYF. Full variable domain (remainder filled in from reference TRBV30 and TRBJ2-5): SQTIHQWPATLVQPVGSPLSLECTVEGTSNPNLYWYRQAAGRGLQLLFYSVGIGQISSEVPQNLSASRPQDRQFILSSKKLLLSDSGFYLCAWSVPAIGTQYFGPGTRLLVL.

The chain employs TRBV7-9 and TRBJ1-5; D uncertain. CDR1 and CDR2 (germline): SEHNR, FQNEAQ (reference sequence). Trimming left V 2 bases short and J 9 bases short, with 8 bases between. This CDR3 is built from 12 residues. The CDR3 protein is CASSLNQPPQHF. The CDR3 bases are TGTGCCAGCAGCTTAAATCAACCGCCCCAGCATTTT.

This sequence joins TRBV4-1 and TRBJ2-7, with D unresolved. The ends were cut back, 1 base at V and 3 bases at J, with 13 bases in the middle. Germline CDR1 MGHRA, CDR2 YSYEKL. The CDR3 consists of 15 residues. CDR3 sequence: CASSQVSVKGYEQYF. The CDR3 DNA follows: TGCGCCAGCAGCCAAGTCTCTGTAAAAGGCTACGAGCAGTACTTC.

The rearrangement links TRBV2 to TRBJ2-1, with TRBD1 as a possible D gene (5 bases). V was pared by 2 bases and J by 13 bases, with 15 bases between. CDR1 and CDR2 from the germline V gene are SNHLY and FYNNEI. This CDR3 has 13 residues. The CDR3: CASSEIRQGSQFF. In nucleotides, the CDR3 is TGTGCCAGCAGTGAAATCCGGCAGGGTAGTCAGTTCTTC.

The chain links TRBV7-8 to TRBJ2-2, with 14 nucleotides matching TRBD2. Trimming removed 6 bases from V and 10 bases from J; junction bases left unmatched: 1. The CDR3 is 13 residues long. The V gene's germline CDR1 is SGHVS and CDR2 FQNEAQ. The DNA for the CDR3 is TGTGCCAGCAGGGGACTAGCGGGAGAGGAGCTGTTTTTT. Translating it yields CASRGLAGEELFF.

The rearrangement links TRBV28 to TRBJ2-6; 9 bases are shared with TRBD1. Germline V CDR1 and CDR2: MDHEN, SYDVKM. The ends lost 3 bases at V and 0 bases at J; junction bases unmatched: 9. The CDR3 is 19 amino acids. CDR3 DNA: TGTGCCAGCAGTTTCCTCGACAGGGGGTTCGGCTCTGGGGCCAACGTCCTGACTTTC. Amino acids: CASSFLDRGFGSGANVLTF. Drawing the rest from reference TRBV28 and TRBJ2-6, the complete variable domain is DVKVTQSSRYLVKRTGEKVFLECVQDMDHENMFWYRQDPGLGLRLIYFSYDVKMKEKGDIPEGYSVSREKKERFSLILESASTNQTSMYLCASSFLDRGFGSGANVLTFGAGSRLTVL.

The chain has TRBV25-1 and TRBJ1-1; a possible D gene is TRBD1 (5 bases). CDR1 MGHDK and CDR2 SYGVNS come from the germline V gene. The CDR3 is made up of 17 amino acids. Deletions cut 1 base from V and 1 base from J, with 16 bases between. The CDR3 nucleotides read TGTGCCAGCAGTGAATCGGGAAAGGGGAGGGGGAACACTGAAGCTTTCTTT. This gives the protein CASSESGKGRGNTEAFF. The full variable domain, in which reference TRBV25-1 and TRBJ1-1 provide the parts outside the CDR3, is EADIYQTPRYLVIGTGKKITLECSQTMGHDKMYWYQQDPGMELHLIHYSYGVNSTEKGDLSSESTVSRIRTEHFPLTLESARPSHTSQYLCASSESGKGRGNTEAFFGQGTRLTVV.

Here the CDR3 DNA reads TGTGCCAGCAGTCCCGGACAGGGCTACACCTTC. Protein product: CASSPGQGYTF. The J gene is TRBJ1-2, the V gene TRBV6-5, with D tentatively TRBD1 (6 bases). The V gene lost 5 bases and the J gene lost 8 bases, with 9 bases spanning the gap. The CDR3 is 11 residues long. The germline gives CDR1 MNHEY, CDR2 SVGAGI.

This clone was counted only a few times. The rearrangement joins TRBV20-1 to TRBJ1-1; TRBD1 is a possible D gene (6 bases). V lost 5 bases and J lost 11, with 15 bases in between. Germline V gene data show CDR1 as DFQATT and CDR2 as SNEGSKA (reference sequence). CDR3 size: 11 residues. DNA of the CDR3: TGCAGTGCTTCGACAGGCCTAGGGGCTTTCTTT. Residues: CSASTGLGAFF.

The chain has TRBV30 and TRBJ2-1; 7 bases are a match to TRBD2. The CDR3 totals 14 residues. V trimming: 2 bases; J trimming: 3 bases; junction bases outside the gene matches: 4. Germline V gene data show CDR1 as GTSNPN and CDR2 as SVGIG (reference sequence). CDR3 DNA sequence: TGTGCCTGGAGTAGGTCGGGAGGCTACAATGAGCAGTTCTTC. Its translation is CAWSRSGGYNEQFF.

The chain employs TRBV4-1 and TRBJ1-1; 7 nucleotides match TRBD1. V lost 1 base, J lost 4 bases, and 9 bases stayed unmatched. Germline CDR1 reads MGHRA; CDR2 reads YSYEKL. CDR3 length equals 16 residues. The CDR3 is CASSQGLFSGGTEAFF. As DNA, the CDR3 is TGCGCCAGCAGCCAAGGCCTTTTCTCAGGGGGCACTGAAGCTTTCTTT.

This chain links TRBV5-1 with TRBJ2-1; 10 bases align to TRBD1. The germline V gene has CDR1 SGHRS and CDR2 YFSETQ. The CDR3 extends over 15 amino acids. V was clipped by 4 bases and J by 9 bases; unmatched bases: 10. This CDR3 is CASSLDRGPLGEQFF. As DNA, the CDR3 is TGCGCCAGCAGCCTCGACAGGGGGCCCCTGGGTGAGCAGTTCTTC.

V and J are TRBV5-4 and TRBJ2-3; TRBD2 aligns across 8 bases. The CDR3 contains 17 residues. The V and J ends lost 4 bases and 2 bases, in that order; junction bases with no gene match: 12. Germline CDR1 SGHNT, CDR2 YYREEE (reference sequence). CDR3 bases: TGTGCCAGCAGCACCGGTTGGGGCGGGGGGAACACAGATACGCAGTATTTT. It codes for CASSTGWGGGNTDTQYF.

The chain couples TRBV29-1 to TRBJ2-5; possibly TRBD2 for D (7 bases). From germline, CDR1 is SQVTM and CDR2 ANQGSEA. V was shortened by 6 bases and J by 7 bases, with 15 bases between the two germline ends. CDR3 length equals 12 residues. The CDR3 protein is CSVWAGEGTQYF. The CDR3 nucleotides read TGCAGCGTCTGGGCAGGGGAGGGGACCCAGTACTTC. Drawing the rest from reference TRBV29-1 and TRBJ2-5, the complete variable domain is SAVISQKPSRDICQRGTSLTIQCQVDSQVTMMFWYRQQPGQSLTLIATANQGSEATYESGFVIDKFPISRPNLTFSTLTVSNMSPEDSSIYLCSVWAGEGTQYFGPGTRLLVL.

The chain joins TRBV4-1 to TRBJ2-1, with TRBD2 matching over 14 bases. After removal of 3 bases from V and 6 bases from J, the junction contained 4 bases not matched to a gene. The germline gives CDR1 MGHRA, CDR2 YSYEKL. The CDR3 sequence is 16 residues long. The CDR3 loop reads CASSHLGLAGGNEQFF. In DNA, the CDR3 is TGCGCCAGCAGCCACCTCGGACTAGCGGGAGGCAATGAGCAGTTCTTC.

Regarding this clone: Distinct nucleotide sequences in the sample also encode this CDR3. V and J are TRBV5-1 and TRBJ1-4; D is undetermined. V lost 3 bases and J lost 0, with 9 bases in between. The CDR3 loop spans 15 amino acids. Germline CDR1 and CDR2: SGHRS and YFSETQ. The CDR3 region is CASSSGLATNEKLFF. Here the CDR3 DNA reads TGCGCCAGCAGCTCAGGTTTAGCAACTAATGAAAAACTGTTTTTT.

By sample share, this clone is medium-sized (0.01 to 0.1%). The chain combines TRBV2 with TRBJ1-1, with D hard to call. This CDR3 has 11 residues. Germline CDR1 and CDR2: SNHLY and FYNNEI. The ends were cut back, 5 bases at V and 11 bases at J, with 12 bases in the middle. The CDR3 nucleotides read TGTGCCAGCAGTCGCGACGCGAGGGCTTTCTTT. This gives the protein CASSRDARAFF.

The rearrangement joins TRBV28 to TRBJ2-5; D not certain. The CDR3 has 13 amino acids. Trimming stripped 1 base from V and 8 bases from J, with 11 bases between. Looked up from germline, CDR1 is MDHEN and CDR2 is SYDVKM. The CDR3 DNA follows: TGTGCCAGCAGTTTATCGCCTCCAGTAACCCAGTACTTC. Translated: CASSLSPPVTQYF.

This chain uses TRBV6-1 with TRBJ1-2; 9 bases agree with TRBD1. The CDR3 totals 12 residues. The ends lost 6 bases at V and 11 bases at J; junction bases unmatched: 7. Germline values: CDR1 MNHNS, CDR2 SASEGT. The CDR3: CASRQGAQGYTF. CDR3 DNA: TGTGCCAGCAGACAGGGGGCGCAAGGTTACACCTTC.